The 5 T cell receptor beta chains below were found in one sample sequenced in a study of CD8+ T cells in alopecia areata. In each case, RNA was isolated and then reverse transcribed into cDNA as the sequencing template. Using immunoSEQ multiplex PCR, the repertoire was profiled, and TCRdb retains in-frame clones only, with some absent. This sample carries over 250,000 clones and no singletons, and more than 0.95% goes to the top ten. The pooled cutaneous lymph node cells were sorted using several markers (CD4, CD8alpha, NKG2D, NKG2ACE and others). The sequenced sample was CD4+ T cells sorted from a lymph node. The receptor set was obtained from a C3H/HeJ mouse with alopecia areata. Mouse strain MHC haplotype: H2-k.

Comment on this clone: Gene names refer to mouse genes. The read comes to an end 4 residues before the CDR3 does, leaving the germline J gene to fill in the end. Other nucleotide sequences in the sample specify the same CDR3. This chain joins TRBV19 and TRBJ2-7; 7 bases are shared with TRBD1. This CDR3 has 12 residues. CDR1 and CDR2 from the germline V gene are FNHDT and SITEND (reference sequence). CDR3: CASRRQGDEQYF. The CDR3 DNA, read in part, is TGTGCCAGCAGGCGACAGGGAGAT.

A note on this clone: Germline and genes: mouse. The CDR3 end lies 4 residues beyond the end of the read and is filled in from the germline J gene. The rearrangement links TRBV2 to TRBJ2-3; D perhaps matches TRBD1 (5 bases). CDR1 is LGHNA and CDR2 is YSYQKL in the germline V gene. The CDR3 covers 14 residues. Trimming pared 3 bases from V and 3 bases from J, leaving 10 bases between. The part of the CDR3 DNA that was read is TGTGCCAGCAGCCATGGGCAGGGCGCAGAA. Translation gives CASSHGQGAE. The complete CDR3 reads CASSHGQGAETLYF.

To note about this clone: Germline and genes here are mouse. Read sequence stops 4 residues before the CDR3 end, and the germline J gene provides the missing end. The chain has TRBV17 and TRBJ1-1; 8 bases match TRBD1. Germline trimming cut 2 bases from V and 4 bases from J; bases unmatched to any gene: 3. The germline CDR1 and CDR2 sequences are MNHDT and YYDKIL. This CDR3 comprises 14 residues. The CDR3 bases that were read are TGTGCTAGCAGTAGACAGGGGGCAAGCACA. This sequence encodes CASSRQGAST. The CDR3 as a whole reads CASSRQGASTEVFF.

To note about this clone: Germline and genes: mouse. The read is 4 residues too short to cover the CDR3 end, so that end is filled in from the germline J gene. The chain is built from TRBV5 and TRBJ1-2; D unresolved. The CDR3 length is 15 residues. Trimming removed 0 bases from V and 0 bases from J, with 8 bases in between. Germline CDR1 LGHNA, CDR2 YNLKQL (reference sequence). The CDR3 protein is CASSQDGQANSDYTF. Incomplete CDR3 DNA: TGTGCCAGCAGCCAAGATGGCCAGGCAAACTCC.

A word on this clone: Gene names and germline refer to mouse. The observed sequence ends 4 residues before the CDR3 terminus, with the missing tail filled in from the germline J gene. Other DNA sequences within the sample encode an identical CDR3. The chain links TRBV1 to TRBJ2-2; D perhaps matches TRBD1 (6 bases). The germline V gene has CDR1 NSQYPW and CDR2 LRSPGD (reference sequence). Trimming cost V 3 bases and J 0 bases, with 8 bases left between them. This CDR3 has 15 residues. The sequenced part of the CDR3 DNA is TGCACCTGCAGTGCGCAGGGGACAAACACCGGG. It yields the protein CTCSAQGTNTG. The full CDR3 protein reads CTCSAQGTNTGQLYF.